This T cell receptor beta chain came from a study of T-cell memory formation after mild COVID-19. TCRdb recomputed calls from the 5' RACE reads with MiXCR, one row per CDR3 protein. The sample yields roughly 280,000 distinct CDR3 sequences, 15% to 20% seen once. Of note for this clonotype: The antigen remains unidentified.

Germline V lookup: CDR1 MNHEY, CDR2 SVGEGT. The germline V and J ends were trimmed by 7 bases and 0 bases, with 24 bases remaining between them. This CDR3 is 18 amino acids long. Regarding the study as a whole: Clones shrinking between day 15 and 85 showed a balanced CD4/CD8 split, and those that grew later tilted toward CD4+. Several responding clones turned up in pre-infection memory, indicating that cross-reactive memory may have taken part.

The material sequenced was PBMCs or a T cell subset sorted from them (not recorded which). The chain carries TRBV6-2 or TRBV6-3 and TRBJ1-2; TRBD1 might be the D (5 bases). This clonotype was sampled from a man aged 18-30 years who had mild COVID-19 (a few samples of this study predate the infection). Cell type and time point are not known. The CDR3 DNA follows: TGTGCCAGCAACCTGCCAGGGAGTCGGGACCCTACTAACTATGGCTACACCTTC. Translated: CASNLPGSRDPTNYGYTF.